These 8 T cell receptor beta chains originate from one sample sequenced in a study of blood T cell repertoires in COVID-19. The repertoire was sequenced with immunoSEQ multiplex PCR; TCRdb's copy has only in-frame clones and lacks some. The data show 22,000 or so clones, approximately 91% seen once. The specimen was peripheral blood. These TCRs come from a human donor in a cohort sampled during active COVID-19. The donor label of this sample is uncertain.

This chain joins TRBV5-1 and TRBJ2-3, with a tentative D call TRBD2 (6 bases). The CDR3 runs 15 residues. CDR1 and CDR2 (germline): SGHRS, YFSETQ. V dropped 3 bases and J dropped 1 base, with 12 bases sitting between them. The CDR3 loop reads CASSYNGEGTDTQYF. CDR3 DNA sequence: TGCGCCAGCAGCTATAATGGGGAGGGCACAGATACGCAGTATTTT.

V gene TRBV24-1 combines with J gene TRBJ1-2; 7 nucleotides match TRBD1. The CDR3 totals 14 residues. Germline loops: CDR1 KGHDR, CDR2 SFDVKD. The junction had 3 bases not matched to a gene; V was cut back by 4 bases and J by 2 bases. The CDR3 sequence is CATSDPTGNYGYTF. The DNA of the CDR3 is TGTGCCACCAGTGACCCGACAGGGAACTATGGCTACACCTTC.

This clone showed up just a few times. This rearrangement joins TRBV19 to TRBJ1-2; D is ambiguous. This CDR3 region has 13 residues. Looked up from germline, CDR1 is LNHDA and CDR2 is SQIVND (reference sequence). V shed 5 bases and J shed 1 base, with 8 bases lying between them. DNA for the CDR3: TGTGCCAGTAGTCGCGAGGGTAACTATGGCTACACCTTC. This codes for CASSREGNYGYTF. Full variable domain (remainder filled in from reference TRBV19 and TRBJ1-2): DGGITQSPKYLFRKEGQNVTLSCEQNLNHDAMYWYRQDPGQGLRLIYYSQIVNDFQKGDIAEGYSVSREKKESFPLTVTSAQKNPTAFYLCASSREGNYGYTFGSGTRLTVV.

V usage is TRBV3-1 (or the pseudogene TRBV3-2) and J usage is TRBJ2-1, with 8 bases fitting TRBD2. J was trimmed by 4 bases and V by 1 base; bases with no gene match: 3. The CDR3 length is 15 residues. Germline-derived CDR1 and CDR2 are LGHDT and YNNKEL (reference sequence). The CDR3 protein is CASSQALAGYNEQFF. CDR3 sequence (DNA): TGTGCCAGCAGCCAAGCTCTAGCGGGTTACAATGAGCAGTTCTTC.

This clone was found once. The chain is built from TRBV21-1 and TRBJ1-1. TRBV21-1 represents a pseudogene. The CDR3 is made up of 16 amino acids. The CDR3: CASRNVLAHNRTEAFF. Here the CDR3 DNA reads TGTGCCAGCAGGAACGTTCTAGCTCACAATCGCACTGAAGCTTTCTTT.

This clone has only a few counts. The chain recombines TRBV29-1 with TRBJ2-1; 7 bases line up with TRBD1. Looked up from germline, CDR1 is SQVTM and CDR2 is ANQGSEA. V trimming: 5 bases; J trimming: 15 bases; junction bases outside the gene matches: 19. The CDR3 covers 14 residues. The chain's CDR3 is CSVRHEGGQGRLFF. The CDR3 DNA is TGCAGCGTTCGTCATGAAGGGGGCCAGGGTAGATTGTTCTTC.

This chain's CDR3 is CASSPEAGVTRETQYF. Written as DNA, the CDR3 is TGTGCCAGCAGCCCGGAGGCGGGAGTTACACGAGAGACCCAGTACTTC. The chain uses TRBV5-4 and TRBJ2-5; 7 bases agree with TRBD2. Germline V lookup: CDR1 SGHNT, CDR2 YYREEE (reference sequence). V lost 4 bases to trimming and J lost 4 bases; unmatched junction nucleotides: 13. The CDR3 is 16 amino acids.

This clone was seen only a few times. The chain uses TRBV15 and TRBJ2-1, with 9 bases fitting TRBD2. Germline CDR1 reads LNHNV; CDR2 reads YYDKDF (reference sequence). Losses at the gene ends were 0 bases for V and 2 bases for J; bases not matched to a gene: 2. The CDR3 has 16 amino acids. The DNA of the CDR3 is TGTGCCACCAGCAGAGATCCTAGCGGGGCCTACAATGAGCAGTTCTTC. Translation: CATSRDPSGAYNEQFF.